This record covers a single T cell receptor (beta chain). What it binds is not known. No conserved phenylalanine or tryptophan is present at the end of the CDR3, so a read error is the likely explanation. Trimming took off 5 bases at V and 0 bases at J, with 17 bases between the two ends. The CDR3 length is 16 residues. This sample is part of a study of metastatic and nonmetastatic thyroid tumors. Study-wide context: Across peripheral blood and tumor or nodule tissue samples taken from malignant and benign thyroid patients, the repertoires were compared with one another.

Original analysis: It was from CDR3 differences across clinicopathological groups that a distant-metastasis classifier for papillary thyroid cancer was built. TCRdb re-called the PCR reads with MiXCR. None of the V and J calls come from the authors' own analysis; TCRdb made them. The repertoire holds tens of thousands of clones, with 12% as singletons. Nobody among the patients had been given any treatment before thyroid surgery. General study findings and limits: Compared with benign nodules, malignant thyroid tumors were reported to have significantly higher TCR beta diversity in both blood and tumor.

Sequencing input: blood. V usage is TRBV12-3 or TRBV12-4 and J usage is TRBJ2-7, with unresolved D. This receptor was taken from a male donor with papillary thyroid cancer or a benign thyroid nodule (not recorded which). Some clones in this sample may be carry-over from other donors' samples. The DNA of the CDR3 is TGTGCCAGCAGTCGAGTAGGTCCCCTTAGCTCCTACGAGCAGTACCTC. Residues: CASSRVGPLSSYEQYL.